Presented here are 19 T cell receptor beta chains from one specimen sequenced in a study of regulatory T cells in long-lasting Graves disease. Time point reported: persistent/refractory GD, antithyroid drugs over 5 years with positive TRAb. The TCR library was prepared using RNA isolated from PBMCs. Through Arm-PCR of CDR3 regions and iRepertoire HTBI primers, TCR beta libraries were built. A single record per CDR3 protein comes from TCRdb applying MiXCR to the multiplex PCR reads. Of 500,000 to 700,000 distinct CDR3 sequences listed, 25% to 35% are singletons. Sequenced material: peripheral blood mononuclear cells (PBMCs), taken when the disease was refractory, from a patient treated with antithyroid drugs. The receptors stem from a female donor with Graves disease.

For this clonotype: It is likely a read error, because the conserved phenylalanine at the end of the CDR3 is missing. The chain links TRBV11-2 to TRBJ1-1; D remains ambiguous. Germline assignment: CDR1 SGHAT and CDR2 FQNNGV. The CDR3 spans 17 residues. Trimming cost V 1 base and J 8 bases, with 23 bases left between them. CDR3: CASSLVWVAPRASEAFS. The CDR3 nucleotides are TGTGCCAGCAGCTTAGTCTGGGTGGCACCTCGGGCGTCGGAAGCTTTCTCT.

This clonotype was picked up a small number of times. V is TRBV10-2 and J is TRBJ2-7; 11 bases match TRBD2. This CDR3 region has 18 residues. Germline V lookup: CDR1 WSHSY, CDR2 SAAADI. Trimming removed 2 bases from V and 1 base from J; junction bases left unmatched: 10. The CDR3 DNA reads TGCGCCAGCAGTGAGGTAGCGGGAGGGATGGGGGCTTCCTACGAGCAGTACTTC. Amino acids: CASSEVAGGMGASYEQYF.

J is TRBJ2-7 and V is TRBV6-9, with TRBD1 identical over 7 bases. Trimming removed 4 bases from V and 0 bases from J; junction bases left unmatched: 6. Germline lookup yields CDR1 MNHGY and CDR2 SVAAGI. This CDR3 contains 15 residues. CDR3 sequence reads: CASSSTGAYSYEQYF. The CDR3 nucleotides are TGTGCCAGCAGTTCTACAGGGGCTTACTCCTACGAGCAGTACTTC.

V and J are TRBV5-1 and TRBJ2-7; 10 bases map to TRBD2. This CDR3 spans 15 amino acids. The V gene's germline CDR1 is SGHRS and CDR2 YFSETQ. With V trimmed by 1 base and J by 7 bases, 8 bases remained unmatched. The DNA for the CDR3 is TGCGCCAGCAGCTTGTTACTAGCGGGACTCTGGGAGCAGTACTTC. Encoded protein: CASSLLLAGLWEQYF.

Details on this clonotype: At one boundary the junction diverges from the germline segment, which might be a read error. The V call is TRBV5-1, the J call TRBJ1-1; possibly TRBD1 for D (5 bases). Germline V gene data show CDR1 as SGHRS and CDR2 as YFSETQ. The CDR3 covers 14 residues. Here the CDR3 DNA reads TGTGCCAGCAGGTCGGGGGAAAGGGACCCTGAAGCTTTCTTT. Its protein is CASRSGERDPEAFF.

In its sample, this clonotype was seen a few times. This sequence joins TRBV6-1 and TRBJ1-6; 7 bases align to TRBD1. Per germline, CDR1 MNHNS and CDR2 SASEGT. The CDR3 runs to 15 residues. V trimming: 6 bases; J trimming: 9 bases; junction bases outside the gene matches: 11. CDR3 amino acids: CASRPTTGSGSPLHF. The CDR3, as DNA: TGTGCCAGCAGACCAACGACAGGGAGTGGTTCACCCCTCCACTTT.

The chain carries TRBV25-1 and TRBJ2-7; a weak D match, TRBD2 (7 bases). V shed 1 base and J shed 3 bases, with 13 bases lying between them. CDR3 length: 15 amino acids. Germline assignment: CDR1 MGHDK and CDR2 SYGVNS. CDR3 in DNA: TGTGCCAGCAGTGAATCGAAGGGGGGGGGCTACGAGCAGTACTTC. Translating it yields CASSESKGGGYEQYF.

J is TRBJ2-2 and V is TRBV5-1; TRBD1 matches 10 bases. The V gene's germline CDR1 is SGHRS and CDR2 YFSETQ. The length of the CDR3 is 15 residues. With 3 bases clipped from V and 3 bases from J, the junction kept 2 bases outside the gene matches. The CDR3 DNA follows: TGCGCCAGCAGCTGGGGACAGGGGCACACCGGGGAGCTGTTTTTT. It yields the protein CASSWGQGHTGELFF.

The chain employs TRBV19 and TRBJ1-5; 10 nucleotides line up with TRBD1. This CDR3 has 15 amino acids. Germline V gene sequence: CDR1 LNHDA, CDR2 SQIVND (reference sequence). J gave up 3 bases and V 4 bases, and 3 bases lay outside the gene matches. This CDR3 reads CASSTTGGFNQPQHF. In DNA form, the CDR3 reads TGTGCCAGTAGTACGACAGGGGGCTTCAATCAGCCCCAGCATTTT.

V is TRBV7-9 and J is TRBJ1-2; 8 bases map to TRBD1. CDR1 is SEHNR and CDR2 is FQNEAQ in the germline V gene (reference sequence). Trimming at V came to 1 base and at J to 4 bases, leaving 5 bases not matched to a gene. The CDR3 spans 15 residues. CDR3 nucleotide sequence: TGTGCCAGCAGCTTAGTAGGGGACAGGATCTATGGCTACACCTTC. It yields the protein CASSLVGDRIYGYTF.

The chain couples TRBV12-3 or TRBV12-4 to TRBJ1-2, with TRBD1 as a possible D gene (6 bases). This CDR3 has 13 residues. The V end was cut by 7 bases, the J end by 4 bases, with 13 bases between. CDR3 sequence (DNA): TGTGCCAGCACCATAATAGGGGGCTATGGCTACACCTTC. Its protein product is CASTIIGGYGYTF.

The chain carries TRBV5-1 and TRBJ1-6, with D possibly being TRBD1 (6 bases). Looked up from germline, CDR1 is SGHRS and CDR2 is YFSETQ. The CDR3 is made up of 17 amino acids. V was clipped by 0 bases and J by 6 bases, with 16 bases between them. The CDR3: CASSLGVAGAFNSPLHF. The CDR3 bases are TGCGCCAGCAGCTTGGGCGTGGCAGGGGCGTTTAATTCACCCCTCCACTTT.

In its sample, this clonotype was seen a few times. DNA for the CDR3: TGTGCCAGTAGTATTGAGGGAAGTCAGCCCCAGCATTTT. Translation gives CASSIEGSQPQHF. This sequence joins TRBV19 and TRBJ1-5; no firm D call. Germline values: CDR1 LNHDA, CDR2 SQIVND (reference sequence). V lost 3 bases and J lost 6, with 9 bases in between. CDR3 length equals 13 residues.

About this clonotype itself: This may be a read error: a much more frequent sequence differs by one nucleotide. The CDR3 region is CASSGKGAYEQYF. In DNA, the CDR3 is TGTGCCAGCAGCGGGAAGGGGGCCTACGAGCAGTACTTC. The V gene is TRBV3-1, the J gene TRBJ2-7; D may be TRBD1 (6 bases). V dropped 5 bases and J dropped 2 bases, with 10 bases sitting between them. Germline V gene data show CDR1 as LGHDT and CDR2 as YNNKEL (reference sequence). The CDR3 covers 13 residues.

This clonotype was seen once. The chain couples TRBV18 to TRBJ1-5; D call uncertain. From germline, CDR1 is KGHSH and CDR2 LQKENI. This CDR3 is 13 amino acids long. Deletions cut 6 bases from V and 4 bases from J, with 10 bases between. The CDR3 region has the DNA TGTGCCAGCTCTCAAGACTATAATCAGCCCCAGCATTTT. It encodes CASSQDYNQPQHF.

The chain links TRBV20-1 to TRBJ2-7; no firm D call. Germline V gene lookup returns CDR1 DFQATT and CDR2 SNEGSKA (reference sequence). V dropped 4 bases and J dropped 7 bases, with 11 bases sitting between them. This CDR3 comprises 11 residues. The CDR3 here is CSATGRKEQYF. CDR3 DNA: TGCAGTGCTACCGGGCGGAAAGAGCAGTACTTC.

This clonotype was seen ten or more times. The chain links TRBV7-9 to TRBJ1-5, with D uncertain. The ends were cut back, 3 bases at V and 0 bases at J, with 12 bases in the middle. The CDR3 runs to 16 residues. Germline CDR1 is SEHNR and CDR2 is FQNEAQ (reference sequence). DNA of the CDR3: TGTGCCAGCAGCTTCTGGCAGGTTGGTAGCAATCAGCCCCAGCATTTT. This translates into CASSFWQVGSNQPQHF.

This clonotype was counted only a few times. The chain uses TRBV6-1 and TRBJ2-7; the D is unclear. Per the germline V gene, CDR1 is MNHNS and CDR2 is SASEGT. The length of the CDR3 is 14 residues. Trimming removed 2 bases at V and 0 bases at J, with 8 bases between. In nucleotides, the CDR3 is TGTGCCAGCAGTGAAAGACTCAGCTCCTACGAGCAGTACTTC. Amino acid sequence: CASSERLSSYEQYF.

This clonotype was seen more than once but under ten times. The chain couples TRBV2 to TRBJ2-7; the match to TRBD1 covers 11 bases. Germline CDR1 reads SNHLY; CDR2 reads FYNNEI. The junction had 4 bases not matched to a gene; V was cut back by 5 bases and J by 4 bases. The CDR3 length is 14 residues. The CDR3 reads CASSRTGGLYEQYF. CDR3 DNA sequence: TGTGCCAGCAGTAGGACAGGGGGCTTATACGAGCAGTACTTC.